This T cell receptor beta chain appears in the sequencing data of a study of blood T cells in healthy people across ages. Sample-barcoded 5' priming and a J-beta primer mix drove a second PCR of 7 to 11 cycles. Each CDR3 protein is one row after TCRdb ran MiXCR on the 5' RACE reads. Among over 450,000 distinct CDR3 sequences listed, less than 25% were seen once. This same sample was also taken into another study, of T cells of mothers and their children. That work states: Related mother-child pairs shared marginally more repertoire than unrelated pairs, though not significantly.

The sequence was obtained from a boy between 10 and 17 years old in good health. Source material: blood.

CDR3 nucleotide sequence: TGTGCCAGCAGTTTCGGGGACAGGGGAAGGAATGAGCAGTTCTTC. As protein: CASSFGDRGRNEQFF. The chain uses TRBV6-2 or TRBV6-3 and TRBJ2-1; 10 nucleotides align to TRBD1. Per the germline V gene, CDR1 is MNHEY and CDR2 is SVGEGT. This CDR3 has 15 amino acids. With 4 bases clipped from V and 7 bases from J, the junction kept 7 bases outside the gene matches.